This is a list of T cell receptor beta chains from one sample in a study of shared clonotypes between healthy human individuals. Only in-frame clones appear in the TCRdb table, and some are missing; sequencing was by immunoSEQ multiplex PCR. The sample comprises some 2.4 million clones, approximately 94% of which are singletons, and approximately 0.35% rests with the top ten. Sample: naive CD4+ T cells from PBMCs. The receptors come from a man aged 18 to 29 in good health. Some clones in this sample may be carry-over from other donors' samples. Both conserved end residues are part of each CDR3. Fields, in order: D gene, J gene, V gene, clone size, CDR3 DNA, CDR3 protein. A D gene is named only where the DNA matches it firmly. The size field is filled for only some rows; it gives once, few, many or a size class.

d_gene: .
j_gene: TRBJ2-1
v_gene: TRBV5-5
abundance: .
CDR3nt: TGTGCCAGCAGCTTTCTCACAGGGACCTACAATGAGCAGTTCTTC
CDR3aa: CASSFLTGTYNEQFF

d_gene: .
j_gene: TRBJ1-3
v_gene: TRBV5-5
abundance: .
CDR3nt: TGTGCCAGCAGCTACCCCGGGAGCTCTGGAAACACCATATATTTT
CDR3aa: CASSYPGSSGNTIYF

d_gene: TRBD1
j_gene: TRBJ2-7
v_gene: TRBV28
abundance: .
CDR3nt: TGTGCCAGCAGCCCAGGGGGTATAGACGAGCAGTACTTC
CDR3aa: CASSPGGIDEQYF

d_gene: .
j_gene: TRBJ2-3
v_gene: TRBV6-1
abundance: .
CDR3nt: TGTGCCAGCAGTGAAAGTAGGGTTGCGGCAACAGATACGCAGTATTTT
CDR3aa: CASSESRVAATDTQYF

d_gene: TRBD1
j_gene: TRBJ2-7
v_gene: TRBV5-4
abundance: .
CDR3nt: TGTGCCAGCAGCCGACAGGGGCCCACCTACGAGCAGTACTTC
CDR3aa: CASSRQGPTYEQYF

d_gene: .
j_gene: TRBJ1-6
v_gene: TRBV6-1
abundance: .
CDR3nt: TGTGCCAGTATGTCCGTCTATAATTCACCCCTCCACTTT
CDR3aa: CASMSVYNSPLHF

d_gene: TRBD1
j_gene: TRBJ1-2
v_gene: TRBV19
abundance: .
CDR3nt: TGTGCCACTCTACCGACAGGGGAGAGGATGGGCTATGGCTACACCTTC
CDR3aa: CATLPTGERMGYGYTF

d_gene: .
j_gene: TRBJ1-3
v_gene: TRBV7-6
abundance: .
CDR3nt: TGTGCCAGCAGCCGTGCGGACACCATATATTTT
CDR3aa: CASSRADTIYF

d_gene: TRBD2
j_gene: TRBJ2-2
v_gene: TRBV6-6
abundance: .
CDR3nt: TGTGCCAGCAGCCTCCGGCTAGCGGGATCAGGCGGGGAGCTGTTTTTT
CDR3aa: CASSLRLAGSGGELFF

d_gene: TRBD2
j_gene: TRBJ2-4
v_gene: TRBV11-2
abundance: .
CDR3nt: TGTGCCAGCAGCCCTATACTAGCGCCAGTTGGAAACATTCAGTACTTC
CDR3aa: CASSPILAPVGNIQYF

d_gene: TRBD1
j_gene: TRBJ2-1
v_gene: TRBV11-3
abundance: .
CDR3nt: TGTGCCAGCAGCTCGGACAGGGGGATTGGTGAGCAGTTCTTC
CDR3aa: CASSSDRGIGEQFF

d_gene: TRBD1
j_gene: TRBJ1-1
v_gene: TRBV6-1
abundance: once
CDR3nt: TGTGCCAGCAGTGCCCGGACAGGGAGGACTGAAGCTTTCTTT
CDR3aa: CASSARTGRTEAFF

d_gene: .
j_gene: TRBJ2-7
v_gene: TRBV6-5
abundance: once
CDR3nt: TGTGCCAGCAGTGCGGGTTGGGCCGACGAGCAGTACTTC
CDR3aa: CASSAGWADEQYF

d_gene: .
j_gene: TRBJ2-7
v_gene: TRBV5-1
abundance: .
CDR3nt: TGCGCCAGCAGCTTGCACGCGGAGGTAGCCTACGAGCAGTACTTC
CDR3aa: CASSLHAEVAYEQYF

d_gene: .
j_gene: TRBJ2-1
v_gene: TRBV9
abundance: .
CDR3nt: TGTGCCAGCAGCGTAGGTTCCGGGGCCGGCTACAATGAGCAGTTCTTC
CDR3aa: CASSVGSGAGYNEQFF

d_gene: .
j_gene: TRBJ1-1
v_gene: TRBV5-1
abundance: few
CDR3nt: TGCGCCAGCAGCTCAATCTCTACATCGAGCACTGAAGCTTTCTTT
CDR3aa: CASSSISTSSTEAFF

d_gene: .
j_gene: TRBJ1-1
v_gene: TRBV5-1
abundance: .
CDR3nt: TGCGCCAGCAGCCCGACAGGCCAAGGCACTGAAGCTTTCTTT
CDR3aa: CASSPTGQGTEAFF

d_gene: .
j_gene: TRBJ2-5
v_gene: TRBV7-8
abundance: .
CDR3nt: TGTGCCAGCAGCCGACCGGGGGCGGGGAGGCAAGAGACCCAGTACTTC
CDR3aa: CASSRPGAGRQETQYF

d_gene: TRBD1
j_gene: TRBJ1-2
v_gene: TRBV27
abundance: .
CDR3nt: TGTGCCAGCAGTTTATCGACAGGGATGAAGGGCTACACCTTC
CDR3aa: CASSLSTGMKGYTF

d_gene: TRBD2
j_gene: TRBJ2-1
v_gene: TRBV7-3
abundance: .
CDR3nt: TGTGCCAGCAGCTATGGACTAGCGGGAGGGATTTACAATGAGCAGTTCTTC
CDR3aa: CASSYGLAGGIYNEQFF

d_gene: TRBD1
j_gene: TRBJ1-2
v_gene: TRBV27
abundance: .
CDR3nt: TGTGCCAGCACCCTCCGACAGGGCTATGGCTACACCTTC
CDR3aa: CASTLRQGYGYTF

d_gene: TRBD1
j_gene: TRBJ1-5
v_gene: TRBV28
abundance: once
CDR3nt: TGTGCCAGCAGTTTTAGGGACAGGGGGCTCTGGCAGCCCCAGCATTTT
CDR3aa: CASSFRDRGLWQPQHF

d_gene: .
j_gene: TRBJ2-1
v_gene: TRBV7-8
abundance: .
CDR3nt: TGTGCCAGCAGCTCCCCACCAGACAAAACCTACAATGAGCAGTTCTTC
CDR3aa: CASSSPPDKTYNEQFF

d_gene: .
j_gene: TRBJ1-4
v_gene: TRBV25-1
abundance: .
CDR3nt: TGTGCCAGCAGTGAATACAGGGATGACGAAAAACTGTTTTTT
CDR3aa: CASSEYRDDEKLFF

d_gene: .
j_gene: TRBJ2-2
v_gene: TRBV29-1
abundance: .
CDR3nt: TGCAGCGTTGATCGGGCTGGAGAAGGGGAGCTGTTTTTT
CDR3aa: CSVDRAGEGELFF

d_gene: .
j_gene: TRBJ2-7
v_gene: TRBV28
abundance: .
CDR3nt: TGTGCCAGCAGTTGGGTGGAAGGCTCCTACGAGCAGTACTTC
CDR3aa: CASSWVEGSYEQYF

d_gene: TRBD1
j_gene: TRBJ2-7
v_gene: TRBV15
abundance: .
CDR3nt: TGTGCCACCAGCACGCATGTTGGGACGGGACAGGGGGCGCGATCCTCATGGGAGCAGTACTTC
CDR3aa: CATSTHVGTGQGARSSWEQYF

d_gene: TRBD1
j_gene: TRBJ2-1
v_gene: TRBV5-1
abundance: .
CDR3nt: TGCGCCAGCAGCCCCGGGACAGCCTACAATGAGCAGTTCTTC
CDR3aa: CASSPGTAYNEQFF

d_gene: .
j_gene: TRBJ1-6
v_gene: TRBV4-3
abundance: once
CDR3nt: TGCGCCAGCAGCCAACCAGGGCCCGGATCACCCCTCCACTTT
CDR3aa: CASSQPGPGSPLHF

d_gene: .
j_gene: TRBJ1-1
v_gene: TRBV28
abundance: .
CDR3nt: TGTGCCAGCAGTTTATCTCTGGGCCTCCAAGGTACTGAAGCTTTCTTT
CDR3aa: CASSLSLGLQGTEAFF

d_gene: TRBD1
j_gene: TRBJ2-7
v_gene: TRBV6-1
abundance: .
CDR3nt: TGTGCCAGCAGTGCGGACAGGGGTTACTCCTACGAGCAGTACTTC
CDR3aa: CASSADRGYSYEQYF

d_gene: .
j_gene: TRBJ2-2
v_gene: TRBV7-7
abundance: .
CDR3nt: TGTGCCAGCAGCCTGGGGAACACCGGGGAGCTGTTTTTT
CDR3aa: CASSLGNTGELFF

d_gene: TRBD2
j_gene: TRBJ2-7
v_gene: TRBV7-3
abundance: .
CDR3nt: TGTGCCAGCAGCCAAGGGACTAGATCCGAGCAGTACTTC
CDR3aa: CASSQGTRSEQYF

d_gene: .
j_gene: TRBJ2-5
v_gene: TRBV5-1
abundance: .
CDR3nt: TGCGCCAGCAGCTTGGTCTCACCCGGACGGGAGACCCAGTACTTC
CDR3aa: CASSLVSPGRETQYF

d_gene: .
j_gene: TRBJ2-7
v_gene: TRBV6-1
abundance: .
CDR3nt: TGTGCCAGCAGTGAAACAGGGGGGGGATCCTACGAGCAGTACTTC
CDR3aa: CASSETGGGSYEQYF

d_gene: TRBD1
j_gene: TRBJ2-7
v_gene: TRBV19
abundance: .
CDR3nt: TGTGCCAGTAGCCTTAACAGGGGGCCAGCCTCCTACGAGCAGTACTTC
CDR3aa: CASSLNRGPASYEQYF

d_gene: .
j_gene: TRBJ1-4
v_gene: TRBV2
abundance: .
CDR3nt: TGTGCCAGCCGCGCTGAAAAACTGTTTTTT
CDR3aa: CASRAEKLFF

d_gene: TRBD2
j_gene: TRBJ2-3
v_gene: TRBV9
abundance: .
CDR3nt: TGTGCCAGCAGCCCCCTGGGGACTAGCGCTGGTACGCAGTATTTT
CDR3aa: CASSPLGTSAGTQYF

d_gene: .
j_gene: TRBJ2-3
v_gene: TRBV5-1
abundance: .
CDR3nt: TGCGCCAGCAGCTCCGAAAGCACCCTTGGGATGGATACGCAGTATTTT
CDR3aa: CASSSESTLGMDTQYF

d_gene: .
j_gene: TRBJ1-1
v_gene: TRBV7-9
abundance: .
CDR3nt: TGTGCCAGCAGCTTTCCACAGAGGAACACTGAAGCTTTCTTT
CDR3aa: CASSFPQRNTEAFF

d_gene: .
j_gene: TRBJ1-2
v_gene: TRBV14
abundance: once
CDR3nt: TGTGCCAGCAGCCAAGAAAGTCTCCGAACCACGCGCCATGGCTACACCTTC
CDR3aa: CASSQESLRTTRHGYTF